A single sample gave rise to the 16 T cell receptor beta chains below, sequenced in a study of blood T cell repertoires in COVID-19. Some clones are missing from TCRdb's copy, which holds only in-frame ones; the method was immunoSEQ multiplex PCR. The repertoire has under 200,000 clones, roughly 80% of them found once; the top ten carry around 5.5%. Sequencing was carried out using PBMCs or T cells enriched from blood (not recorded which). The receptors here all came from a woman between 55 and 75 years old with acute COVID-19.

The rearrangement uses TRBV6-1 and TRBJ2-3; the D gene is possibly TRBD1 (6 bases). The length of the CDR3 is 16 residues. Germline assignment: CDR1 MNHNS and CDR2 SASEGT. Trimming removed 3 bases from V and 2 bases from J, with 15 bases in between. The CDR3 DNA follows: TGTGCCAGCAGTGATTTAAGGACAGCATCCACAGATACGCAGTATTTT. This gives the protein CASSDLRTASTDTQYF.

This chain uses TRBV6-2 or TRBV6-3 with TRBJ1-5, with D possibly TRBD1 on 5 matching bases. CDR1 is MNHEY, CDR2 SVGEGT, per germline. The CDR3 has 15 residues. The V and J ends lost 6 bases and 2 bases respectively, with 14 bases between them. CDR3: CASSIGQMGNQPQHF. In nucleotides, the CDR3 is TGTGCCAGCAGCATCGGACAAATGGGCAATCAGCCCCAGCATTTT.

The chain links TRBV4-1 to TRBJ2-1; 13 bases map to TRBD2. This CDR3 contains 16 residues. Trimming removed 4 bases from V and 6 bases from J; junction bases left unmatched: 6. Germline CDR1 reads MGHRA; CDR2 reads YSYEKL. The CDR3 nucleotides are TGCGCCAGCAGCCGAGGGGGACTAGCGGGGTTCAATGAGCAGTTCTTC. Translated: CASSRGGLAGFNEQFF.

Within the sample, this clone is medium-sized (0.01 to 0.1%). The gene calls are TRBV24-1 and TRBJ1-5, with 9 nucleotides matching TRBD1. Looked up from germline, CDR1 is KGHDR and CDR2 is SFDVKD. The CDR3 extends over 18 amino acids. V shed 0 bases and J 4 bases; nucleotides not matched to a gene: 9. CDR3 DNA sequence: TGTGCCACCAGTGATTTGGGGGGACAGGGCCATCGAAATCAGCCCCAGCATTTT. This translates into CATSDLGGQGHRNQPQHF.

V is TRBV28 and J is TRBJ2-7; 8 positions agree with TRBD2. This CDR3 is 14 amino acids long. Losses at the gene ends were 5 bases for V and 1 base for J; bases not matched to a gene: 4. The germline V gene has CDR1 MDHEN and CDR2 SYDVKM. The CDR3 coding sequence is TGTGCCAGCAGTGTAGCGGGGAATTCCTACGAGCAGTACGTC. The encoded protein is CASSVAGNSYEQYV.

The chain joins TRBV11-2 to TRBJ1-5; the match to TRBD1 covers 12 bases. V gave up 8 bases and J gave up 4 bases; unmatched junction bases: 9. CDR3 length equals 16 residues. Germline V lookup: CDR1 SGHAT, CDR2 FQNNGV. CDR3 in DNA: TGTGCCAGCTCTCCGGGGACAGGGGGCAAAAATCAGCCCCAGCATTTT. Its translation: CASSPGTGGKNQPQHF.

The chain couples TRBV7-8 to TRBJ2-2, with TRBD1 identical over 7 bases. Germline V gene lookup returns CDR1 SGHVS and CDR2 FQNEAQ. This CDR3 region has 14 residues. V trimming: 5 bases; J trimming: 6 bases; junction bases outside the gene matches: 6. The DNA for the CDR3 is TGTGCCAGCAGCCCCGGACAGGAGGCCGGGGAGCTGTTTTTT. Translating it yields CASSPGQEAGELFF.

The chain recombines TRBV5-1 with TRBJ2-2; 7 bases match TRBD1. The V gene's germline CDR1 is SGHRS and CDR2 YFSETQ. The CDR3 sequence is 16 residues long. After removal of 1 base from V and 1 base from J, the junction contained 4 bases not matched to a gene. The DNA of the CDR3 is TGCGCCAGCAGCTTGAACGACAGGGTGAACACCGGGGAGCTGTTTTTT. Its translation is CASSLNDRVNTGELFF.

This chain links TRBV10-2 with TRBJ2-3, with 9 bases that match TRBD2. This CDR3 has 15 residues. Germline CDR1 is WSHSY and CDR2 is SAAADI. The ends lost 4 bases at V and 6 bases at J; junction bases unmatched: 8. The CDR3 sequence is CASSGGGGALDTQYF. CDR3 DNA sequence: TGCGCCAGCAGTGGGGGCGGGGGGGCCTTGGATACGCAGTATTTT.

This clone was seen only once. The V and J genes are TRBV9 and TRBJ2-3; 15 bases map to TRBD2. The CDR3 length is 16 residues. Germline values: CDR1 SGDLS, CDR2 YYNGEE. V shed 3 bases and J 8 bases; nucleotides not matched to a gene: 7. The CDR3 bases are TGTGCCAGCAGCGGACGGACTAGCGGGAGGGCCGGTACGCAGTATTTT. Its protein product is CASSGRTSGRAGTQYF.

This chain connects TRBV5-6 to TRBJ2-1; TRBD2 matches at 13 bases. The CDR3 has 16 residues. The V gene end was trimmed by 4 bases and the J gene end by 7 bases; junction bases not matched to a gene: 8. Per the germline V gene, CDR1 is SGHDT and CDR2 is YYEEEE. Here the CDR3 reads CASSLRTSGRGNEQFF. CDR3 DNA: TGTGCCAGCAGCCTTCGGACTAGCGGGAGAGGGAATGAGCAGTTCTTC.

This chain connects TRBV9 to TRBJ2-1; TRBD2 matches at 8 bases. The CDR3 is made up of 15 amino acids. Germline V lookup: CDR1 SGDLS, CDR2 YYNGEE. Germline trimming cut 6 bases from V and 10 bases from J; bases unmatched to any gene: 15. The CDR3 is CASNQRERAFGEQFF. Written as DNA, the CDR3 is TGTGCCAGCAACCAGCGGGAGAGGGCTTTTGGGGAGCAGTTCTTC.

J is TRBJ2-2 and V is TRBV19; 10 nucleotides match TRBD1. Germline-derived CDR1 and CDR2 are LNHDA and SQIVND (reference sequence). CDR3 length equals 15 residues. With V trimmed by 9 bases and J by 7 bases, 11 bases remained unmatched. The CDR3 here is CASSPDRGLVGELFF. CDR3 coding DNA: TGTGCCAGCTCCCCAGACAGGGGGCTCGTCGGGGAGCTGTTTTTT.

This clone has a single count. The CDR3 protein is CSVSYMGEAQEQYF. CDR3 nucleotide sequence: TGCAGCGTATCTTACATGGGGGAGGCACAAGAGCAGTACTTC. The chain uses TRBV29-1 and TRBJ2-7; TRBD2 might be the D (6 bases). Germline CDR1 is SQVTM and CDR2 is ANQGSEA. V lost 6 bases and J lost 7, with 22 bases in between. This CDR3 contains 14 residues.

The chain links TRBV11-2 to TRBJ2-1, with TRBD2 matching 8 bases. CDR1 SGHAT and CDR2 FQNNGV come from the germline V gene. With 6 bases clipped from V and 0 bases from J, the junction kept 4 bases outside the gene matches. The CDR3 spans 15 residues. The CDR3 protein is CASRPAGGSYNEQFF. For the CDR3, the DNA is TGTGCCAGCAGGCCCGCGGGGGGCTCCTACAATGAGCAGTTCTTC. Drawing the rest from reference TRBV11-2 and TRBJ2-1, the complete variable domain is EAGVAQSPRYKIIEKRQSVAFWCNPISGHATLYWYQQILGQGPKLLIQFQNNGVVDDSQLPKDRFSAERLKGVDSTLKIQPAKLEDSAVYLCASRPAGGSYNEQFFGPGTRLTVL.

The V and J genes are TRBV7-2 and TRBJ2-3; weak D call: TRBD2 (6 bases). Germline CDR1 reads SGHTA; CDR2 reads FQGNSA. Trimming took 6 bases from V and 3 from J, leaving 25 bases between them. The CDR3 is made up of 18 amino acids. CDR3 nucleotide sequence: TGTGCCAGCAGTCCCAGGCACAGAACTAGCCGGTGGACAGATACGCAGTATTTT. It codes for CASSPRHRTSRWTDTQYF.